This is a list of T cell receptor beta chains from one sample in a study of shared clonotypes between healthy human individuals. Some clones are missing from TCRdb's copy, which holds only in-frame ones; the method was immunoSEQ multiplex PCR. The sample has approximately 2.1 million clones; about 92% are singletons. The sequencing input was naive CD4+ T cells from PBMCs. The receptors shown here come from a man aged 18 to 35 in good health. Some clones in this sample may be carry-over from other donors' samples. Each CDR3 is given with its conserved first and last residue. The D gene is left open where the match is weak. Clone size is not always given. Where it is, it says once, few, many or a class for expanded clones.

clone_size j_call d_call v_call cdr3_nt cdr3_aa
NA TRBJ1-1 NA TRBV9 TGTGCCAGCAGCGTAGGGAGGGGCACTGAAGCTTTCTTT CASSVGRGTEAFF
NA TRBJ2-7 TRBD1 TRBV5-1 TGCGCCAGCAGCTTCCAACTAAACAGGGGCGAGCAGTACTTC CASSFQLNRGEQYF
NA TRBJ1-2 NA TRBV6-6 TGTGCCAGCAGTTTACGACAGACGCTCTATGGCTACACCTTC CASSLRQTLYGYTF
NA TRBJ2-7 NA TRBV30 TGTGCCTCAAGCGGGCTAGGGAGCTCCTACGAGCAGTACTTC CASSGLGSSYEQYF
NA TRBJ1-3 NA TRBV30 TGTGCCTGGAATGTGGTCGCTGGAAACACCATATATTTT CAWNVVAGNTIYF
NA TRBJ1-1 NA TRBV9 TGTGCCAGCAGCGCACAGATAATCAACACTGAAGCTTTCTTT CASSAQIINTEAFF
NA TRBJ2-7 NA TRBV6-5 TGTGCCAGCAGTGCCCCCGGGAGCTCCTACGAGCAGTACTTC CASSAPGSSYEQYF
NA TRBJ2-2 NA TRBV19 TGTGCCAGTAGACGGTTCGAGGGGCGGGACACCGGGGAGCTGTTTTTT CASRRFEGRDTGELFF
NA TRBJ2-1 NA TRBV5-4 TGTGCCAGCAGCTTAAAAGTCCGGACAACGACCTACAATGAGCAGTTCTTC CASSLKVRTTTYNEQFF
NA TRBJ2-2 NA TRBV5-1 TGCGCCAGCAGCTATCCCAGAGGCACCGGGGAGCTGTTTTTT CASSYPRGTGELFF
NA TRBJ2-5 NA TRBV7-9 TGTGCCAGCAGCTTAGTTGGGGAACTCGAGACCCAGTACTTC CASSLVGELETQYF
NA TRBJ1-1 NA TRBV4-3 TGCGCCAGCAGCCAAGATGACAGGATGAACACTGAAGCTTTCTTT CASSQDDRMNTEAFF
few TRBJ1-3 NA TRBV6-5 TGTGCCAGCAGTTACTCGACAGGTTTAGGAGACACCATATATTTT CASSYSTGLGDTIYF
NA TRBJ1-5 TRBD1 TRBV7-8 TGTGCCAGCAGCTTGGACAGGGGCAGTTATAGCAATCAGCCCCAGCATTTT CASSLDRGSYSNQPQHF
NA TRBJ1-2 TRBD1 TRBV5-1 TGCGCCAGCAGCCCACTGACAGGGGATGGCTACACCTTC CASSPLTGDGYTF
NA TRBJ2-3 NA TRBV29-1 TGCAGCGTTGGGACGTTCCGCACAGATACGCAGTATTTT CSVGTFRTDTQYF
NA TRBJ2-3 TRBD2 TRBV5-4 TGTGCCAGCAGCTTGAGGCGGGAGCGCACAGATACGCAGTATTTT CASSLRRERTDTQYF
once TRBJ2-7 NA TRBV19 TGTGCCAGTAGCAGTGGAGAGGGGTCCTACGAGCAGTACTTC CASSSGEGSYEQYF
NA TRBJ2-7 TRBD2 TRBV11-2 TGTGCCAGCAGCTACCGCGCGGGGGGGTACCCAAGGGACGAGCAGTACTTC CASSYRAGGYPRDEQYF